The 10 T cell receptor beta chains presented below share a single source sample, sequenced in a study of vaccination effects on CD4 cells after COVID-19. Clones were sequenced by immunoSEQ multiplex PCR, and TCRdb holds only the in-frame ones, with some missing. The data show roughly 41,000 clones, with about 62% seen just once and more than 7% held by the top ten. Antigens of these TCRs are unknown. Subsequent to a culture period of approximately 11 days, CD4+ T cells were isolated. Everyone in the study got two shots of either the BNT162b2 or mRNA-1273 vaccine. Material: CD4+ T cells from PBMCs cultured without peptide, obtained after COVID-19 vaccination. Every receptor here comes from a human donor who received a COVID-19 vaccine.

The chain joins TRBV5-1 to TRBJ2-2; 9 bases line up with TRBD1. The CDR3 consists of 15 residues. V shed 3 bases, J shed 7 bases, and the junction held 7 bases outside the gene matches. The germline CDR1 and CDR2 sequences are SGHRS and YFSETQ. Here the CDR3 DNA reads TGCGCCAGCAGCTGGAGGACAGGGGAAGGCGGGGAGCTGTTTTTT. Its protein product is CASSWRTGEGGELFF.

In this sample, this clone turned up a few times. CDR3 region: CASSLARPNNEQFF. In DNA form, the CDR3 reads TGTGCCAGCAGCTTAGCCAGGCCCAACAATGAGCAGTTCTTC. V usage is TRBV11-2 and J usage is TRBJ2-1; unclear D gene. CDR1 and CDR2 (germline): SGHAT, FQNNGV. The CDR3 spans 14 residues. With 1 base removed from V and 5 bases from J, the gap between germline ends came to 9 bases.

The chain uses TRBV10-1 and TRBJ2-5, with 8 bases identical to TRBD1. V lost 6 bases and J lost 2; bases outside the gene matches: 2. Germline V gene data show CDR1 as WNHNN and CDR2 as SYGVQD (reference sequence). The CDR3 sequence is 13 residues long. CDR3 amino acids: CASSRDRQETQYF. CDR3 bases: TGCGCCAGCAGCCGGGACAGGCAAGAGACCCAGTACTTC.

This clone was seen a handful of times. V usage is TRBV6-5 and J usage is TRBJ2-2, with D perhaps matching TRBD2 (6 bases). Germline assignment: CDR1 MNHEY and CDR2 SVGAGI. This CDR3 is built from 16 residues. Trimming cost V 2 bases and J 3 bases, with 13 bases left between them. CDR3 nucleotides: TGTGCCAGCAGTTACACAACTAGCCCATACACCGGGGAGCTGTTTTTT. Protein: CASSYTTSPYTGELFF.

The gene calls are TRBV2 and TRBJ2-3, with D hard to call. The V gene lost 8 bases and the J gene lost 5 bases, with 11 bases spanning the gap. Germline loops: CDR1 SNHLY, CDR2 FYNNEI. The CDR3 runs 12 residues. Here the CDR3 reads CASGSPGDTQYF. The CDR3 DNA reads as TGTGCCAGCGGCAGCCCCGGAGATACGCAGTATTTT. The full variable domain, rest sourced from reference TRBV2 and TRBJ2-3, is EPEVTQTPSHQVTQMGQEVILRCVPISNHLYFYWYRQILGQKVEFLVSFYNNEISEKSEIFDDQFSVERPDGSNFTLKIRSTKLEDSAMYFCASGSPGDTQYFGPGTRLTVL.

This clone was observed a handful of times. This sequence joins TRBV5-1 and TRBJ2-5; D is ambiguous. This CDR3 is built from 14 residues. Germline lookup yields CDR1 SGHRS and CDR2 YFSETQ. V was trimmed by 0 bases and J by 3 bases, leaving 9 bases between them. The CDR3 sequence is CASSLGSAEETQYF. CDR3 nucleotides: TGCGCCAGCAGCTTGGGTTCGGCTGAAGAGACCCAGTACTTC. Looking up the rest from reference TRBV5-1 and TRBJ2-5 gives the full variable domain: KAGVTQTPRYLIKTRGQQVTLSCSPISGHRSVSWYQQTPGQGLQFLFEYFSETQRNKGNFPGRFSGRQFSNSRSEMNVSTLELGDSALYLCASSLGSAEETQYFGPGTRLLVL.

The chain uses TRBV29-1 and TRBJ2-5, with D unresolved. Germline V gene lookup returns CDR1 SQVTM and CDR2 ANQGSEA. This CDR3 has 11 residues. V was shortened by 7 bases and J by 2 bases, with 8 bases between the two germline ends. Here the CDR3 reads CSATPQETQYF. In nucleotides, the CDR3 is TGCAGCGCGACACCACAAGAGACCCAGTACTTC. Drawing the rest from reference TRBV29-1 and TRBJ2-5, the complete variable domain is SAVISQKPSRDICQRGTSLTIQCQVDSQVTMMFWYRQQPGQSLTLIATANQGSEATYESGFVIDKFPISRPNLTFSTLTVSNMSPEDSSIYLCSATPQETQYFGPGTRLLVL.

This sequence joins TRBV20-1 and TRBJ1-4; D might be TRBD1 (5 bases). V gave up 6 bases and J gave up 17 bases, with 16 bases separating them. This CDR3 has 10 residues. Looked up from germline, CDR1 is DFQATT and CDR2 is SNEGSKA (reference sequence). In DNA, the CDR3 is TGCAGTGCCCGAGACAGCAGCGATTTTTTT. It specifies CSARDSSDFF.

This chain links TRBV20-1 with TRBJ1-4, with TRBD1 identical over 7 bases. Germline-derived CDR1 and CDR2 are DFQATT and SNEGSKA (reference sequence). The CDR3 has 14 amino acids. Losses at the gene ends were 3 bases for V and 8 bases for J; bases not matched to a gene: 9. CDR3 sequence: CSASPGTETEKLFF. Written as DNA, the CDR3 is TGCAGTGCTAGTCCCGGGACAGAAACCGAAAAACTGTTTTTT.

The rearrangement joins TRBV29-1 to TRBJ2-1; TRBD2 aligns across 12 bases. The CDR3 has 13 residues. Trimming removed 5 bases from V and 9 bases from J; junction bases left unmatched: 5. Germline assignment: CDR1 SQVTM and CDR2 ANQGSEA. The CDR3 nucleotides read TGCAGCGTTCGGACTAGCGGGATCAGTGAGCAGTTCTTC. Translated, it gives CSVRTSGISEQFF.